Each of the 22 T cell receptor beta chains below was sequenced from the same sample in a study of shared clonotypes between healthy human individuals. TCRdb's copy holds only in-frame clones and misses some; the assay was immunoSEQ multiplex PCR. The sample has about 680,000 clones; around 67% are singletons. Sequencing was done on a sample of memory CD4+ T cells sorted from blood. Subset indicated: CD45RA-negative fraction. These receptors came from a woman between 25 and 40 years old in good health.

The V call is TRBV4-2, the J call TRBJ2-2; D is ambiguous. The length of the CDR3 is 15 residues. Deletions cut 0 bases from V and 5 bases from J, with 10 bases between. CDR1 and CDR2 from the germline V gene are LGHNA and YNFKEQ. The CDR3 loop is CASSQDWAETGELFF. The CDR3, as DNA: TGTGCCAGCAGCCAAGATTGGGCAGAAACCGGGGAGCTGTTTTTT.

The V gene is TRBV6-6, the J gene TRBJ2-2, with D possibly TRBD2 on 5 matching bases. Germline assignment: CDR1 MNHNY and CDR2 SVGAGI (reference sequence). V dropped 4 bases and J dropped 5 bases, with 5 bases sitting between them. This CDR3 is 12 amino acids long. CDR3 coding DNA: TGTGCCAGCAGTTGGAGGACCGGGGAGCTGTTTTTT. It translates to CASSWRTGELFF.

This clone was detected only once. The chain links TRBV11-2 to TRBJ2-1, with D perhaps TRBD2 (5 bases). Germline-derived CDR1 and CDR2 are SGHAT and FQNNGV. The CDR3 totals 13 residues. Trimming cost V 7 bases and J 5 bases, with 12 bases left between them. CDR3 protein: CASNHGNDNEQFF. The CDR3 nucleotides are TGTGCCAGCAACCACGGGAACGACAATGAGCAGTTCTTC.

This chain uses TRBV5-5 with TRBJ2-2; TRBD1 matches at 9 bases. In germline, CDR1 is SGHKS, CDR2 YYEKEE (reference sequence). The CDR3 has 15 residues. After removal of 3 bases from V and 4 bases from J, the junction contained 4 bases not matched to a gene. The CDR3 DNA reads TGTGCCAGCAGCTCCCGGACAGGGGTCACCGGGGAGCTGTTTTTT. This encodes CASSSRTGVTGELFF.

CDR3 protein: CASSFGSGGGETQYF. The CDR3 DNA reads as TGTGCCAGCAGCTTTGGCTCAGGGGGTGGAGAGACCCAGTACTTC. The chain recombines TRBV5-4 with TRBJ2-5, with 7 positions matching TRBD1. CDR1 SGHNT and CDR2 YYREEE come from the germline V gene (reference sequence). Unmatched junction bases numbered 8, after V lost 2 bases and J lost 4 bases. This CDR3 region has 15 residues.

The rearrangement links TRBV27 to TRBJ1-4; D not resolved. Germline V gene sequence: CDR1 MNHEY, CDR2 SMNVEV (reference sequence). The CDR3 totals 13 residues. The V end was cut by 4 bases, the J end by 7 bases, with 10 bases between. In DNA form, the CDR3 reads TGTGCCAGCAGTTCTAAATGGGGTGAAAAACTGTTTTTT. Amino acids: CASSSKWGEKLFF. Full variable domain (remainder filled in from reference TRBV27 and TRBJ1-4): EAQVTQNPRYLITVTGKKLTVTCSQNMNHEYMSWYRQDPGLGLRQIYYSMNVEVTDKGDVPEGYKVSRKEKRNFPLILESPSPNQTSLYFCASSSKWGEKLFFGSGTQLSVL.

The CDR3 protein is CASSIMAGGADQPQHF. DNA of the CDR3: TGTGCCAGTAGTATAATGGCAGGGGGCGCGGATCAGCCCCAGCATTTT. J is TRBJ1-5 and V is TRBV19, with 8 bases matching TRBD1. The CDR3 loop spans 16 amino acids. CDR1 and CDR2 from the germline V gene are LNHDA and SQIVND (reference sequence). Trimming cost V 2 bases and J 5 bases; bases outside gene matches: 8. The full variable domain, rest sourced from reference TRBV19 and TRBJ1-5, is DGGITQSPKYLFRKEGQNVTLSCEQNLNHDAMYWYRQDPGQGLRLIYYSQIVNDFQKGDIAEGYSVSREKKESFPLTVTSAQKNPTAFYLCASSIMAGGADQPQHFGDGTRLSIL.

In its sample, this clone was seen a few times. Other DNA variants within this sample encode the same CDR3. The V and J genes are TRBV28 and TRBJ1-2; 7 bases fit TRBD1. The CDR3 is 14 residues long. The V gene's germline CDR1 is MDHEN and CDR2 SYDVKM. Unmatched junction bases numbered 8, after V lost 6 bases and J lost 4 bases. The CDR3 nucleotides read TGTGCCAGCAGCTCGGGACAGCAAACCTATGGCTACACCTTC. Its translation: CASSSGQQTYGYTF.

The V gene is TRBV9, the J gene TRBJ2-2; no firm D call. From germline, CDR1 is SGDLS and CDR2 YYNGEE. V lost 4 bases to trimming and J lost 6 bases, with 16 bases between them. The CDR3 extends over 15 amino acids. CDR3 DNA sequence: TGTGCCAGCAGCCCTCAGACGTGGATTCCCGGGGAGCTGTTTTTT. Residues: CASSPQTWIPGELFF.

In its sample, this clone was seen a few times. The V call is TRBV29-1, the J call TRBJ2-5; D possibly corresponds to TRBD1 (9 bases). There are 14 residues in the CDR3. V lost 7 bases and J 1 base, leaving 16 bases between the germline ends. Germline loops: CDR1 SQVTM, CDR2 ANQGSEA. Here the CDR3 reads CSAGTGTSQETQYF. CDR3 sequence (DNA): TGCAGCGCCGGGACAGGGACTAGCCAAGAGACCCAGTACTTC.

The gene calls are TRBV2 and TRBJ1-5, with D unresolved. This CDR3 spans 15 amino acids. CDR1 and CDR2 (germline): SNHLY, FYNNEI. V lost 6 bases, J lost 4 bases, and 16 bases lay in between. CDR3 in DNA: TGTGCCAGCAGGGGGTTGGCGGTGGCAAATCAGCCCCAGCATTTT. Translated: CASRGLAVANQPQHF. The whole variable domain, filled in from reference TRBV2 and TRBJ1-5, reads EPEVTQTPSHQVTQMGQEVILRCVPISNHLYFYWYRQILGQKVEFLVSFYNNEISEKSEIFDDQFSVERPDGSNFTLKIRSTKLEDSAMYFCASRGLAVANQPQHFGDGTRLSIL.

V and J are TRBV30 and TRBJ2-7; no clear D. Trimming took off 2 bases at V and 5 bases at J, with 7 bases between the two ends. Germline V CDR1 and CDR2: GTSNPN, SVGIG (reference sequence). This CDR3 contains 11 residues. The CDR3: CAWSRVDEQYF. In DNA form, the CDR3 reads TGTGCCTGGAGTCGTGTAGACGAGCAGTACTTC.

This sequence joins TRBV27 and TRBJ2-3; 9 bases are a match to TRBD1. V gave up 8 bases and J gave up 3 bases; unmatched junction bases: 6. CDR1 is MNHEY, CDR2 SMNVEV, per germline (reference sequence). This CDR3 has 14 residues. CDR3 residues: CASAGTGRTDTQYF. Here the CDR3 DNA reads TGTGCCAGCGCCGGGACAGGGAGAACAGATACGCAGTATTTT.

In this sample, this clone turned up a few times. The CDR3 nucleotides are TGTGCCAGCAGTGAGCGAAGCGGGAGTTTGAATACGCAGTATTTT. Its protein product is CASSERSGSLNTQYF. The gene calls are TRBV25-1 and TRBJ2-3; the match to TRBD2 covers 8 bases. The CDR3 extends over 15 amino acids. The V gene end was trimmed by 3 bases and the J gene end by 7 bases; junction bases not matched to a gene: 9. Germline loops: CDR1 MGHDK, CDR2 SYGVNS.

This clone has more than one count but fewer than ten. This sequence joins TRBV30 and TRBJ2-1; D remains unclear. Germline V gene sequence: CDR1 GTSNPN, CDR2 SVGIG (reference sequence). V dropped 0 bases and J dropped 6 bases, with 9 bases sitting between them. The CDR3 extends over 13 amino acids. The CDR3 nucleotides are TGTGCCTGGAGTGTACCAGGTTTCAATGAGCAGTTCTTC. It codes for CAWSVPGFNEQFF.

The chain's CDR3 is CASSPLGTSQKDYEQYF. Here the CDR3 DNA reads TGTGCCAGCAGTCCGCTAGGGACATCTCAGAAGGACTACGAGCAGTACTTC. This chain joins TRBV28 and TRBJ2-7; D might be TRBD1 (6 bases). V lost 5 bases to trimming and J lost 3 bases, with 23 bases between them. Germline CDR1 reads MDHEN; CDR2 reads SYDVKM. This CDR3 has 17 residues.

This chain joins TRBV19 and TRBJ2-7, with D tentatively TRBD1 or TRBD2 (5 bases each). Looked up from germline, CDR1 is LNHDA and CDR2 is SQIVND (reference sequence). The V and J ends lost 9 bases and 4 bases respectively, with 19 bases between them. This CDR3 is built from 14 residues. The CDR3 DNA follows: TGTGCCAGCAGACCCCCGGGACCTACTTACGAGCAGTACTTC. Protein sequence: CASRPPGPTYEQYF.

Of note for this clone: This may stem from a read error, because a much larger clone lies one nucleotide away. Other DNA sequences in the same sample also yield this CDR3. This chain links TRBV5-1 with TRBJ2-1; TRBD2 agrees at 7 bases. The junction had 4 bases not matched to a gene; V was cut back by 0 bases and J by 4 bases. The CDR3 sequence is 15 residues long. Germline-derived CDR1 and CDR2 are SGHRS and YFSETQ. CDR3 DNA sequence: TGCGCCAGCAGCTTGGCGTCTAGCGGTTACAATGAGCAGTTCTTC. This gives the protein CASSLASSGYNEQFF. The whole variable domain, filled in from reference TRBV5-1 and TRBJ2-1, reads KAGVTQTPRYLIKTRGQQVTLSCSPISGHRSVSWYQQTPGQGLQFLFEYFSETQRNKGNFPGRFSGRQFSNSRSEMNVSTLELGDSALYLCASSLASSGYNEQFFGPGTRLTVL.

The J gene is TRBJ2-1, the V gene TRBV18; TRBD1 agrees at 9 bases. Germline V gene lookup returns CDR1 KGHSH and CDR2 LQKENI. Trimming took 11 bases from V and 3 from J; bases not matched to a gene: 5. The CDR3 extends over 13 amino acids. The CDR3 loop is CAGRQGVYNEQFF. In nucleotides, the CDR3 is TGTGCCGGCCGACAGGGGGTCTACAATGAGCAGTTCTTC.

The genes are TRBV9 and TRBJ2-7, with TRBD1 identical over 7 bases. This CDR3 has 13 amino acids. J lost 6 bases, V lost 3 bases, and 6 bases had no gene match. CDR1 and CDR2 from the germline V gene are SGDLS and YYNGEE. The CDR3 DNA reads as TGTGCCAGCAGCGCCTTCCCAGGGGGCGAGCAGTACTTC. This encodes CASSAFPGGEQYF.

V and J are TRBV6-1 and TRBJ2-7; TRBD2 might be the D (5 bases). The CDR3 is 14 amino acids. V was trimmed by 6 bases and J by 9 bases, leaving 21 bases between them. Germline V gene lookup returns CDR1 MNHNS and CDR2 SASEGT. The CDR3 bases are TGTGCCAGCAGCCCAACCGGAGGAGTCATCGGGCAGTACTTC. Its protein product is CASSPTGGVIGQYF.

The rearrangement uses TRBV30 and TRBJ2-7; D gene unclear. The CDR3 length is 11 residues. Germline CDR1 is GTSNPN and CDR2 is SVGIG (reference sequence). With 2 bases removed from V and 7 bases from J, the gap between germline ends came to 9 bases. DNA of the CDR3: TGTGCCTGGAGTAGGCGTAAAGAGCAGTACTTC. Translating it yields CAWSRRKEQYF. Together with reference TRBV30 and TRBJ2-7, the CDR3 gives the full variable domain: SQTIHQWPATLVQPVGSPLSLECTVEGTSNPNLYWYRQAAGRGLQLLFYSVGIGQISSEVPQNLSASRPQDRQFILSSKKLLLSDSGFYLCAWSRRKEQYFGPGTRLTVT.